This TCR beta chain was recovered during a study of blood T cell repertoires in COVID-19. Study context: Samples representing acute and convalescent COVID-19 were sourced from the United States, Italy and Spain.

Using immunoSEQ multiplex PCR, the repertoire was profiled, and TCRdb retains in-frame clones only, with some absent. The data show roughly 96,000 clones, about 80% seen once. Germline-derived CDR1 and CDR2 are SGHRS and YFSETQ. Trimming removed 3 bases from V and 1 base from J; junction bases left unmatched: 5. This CDR3 is built from 15 residues. The sequenced sample was peripheral blood. This clonotype was sampled from a man between 60 and 75 years old with acute or convalescent COVID-19. The genes are TRBV5-1 and TRBJ1-1, with 8 bases aligning to TRBD1. Here the CDR3 DNA reads TGCGCCAGCAGCTCGACCGGGACAGGGAACACTGAAGCTTTCTTT. Protein: CASSSTGTGNTEAFF.